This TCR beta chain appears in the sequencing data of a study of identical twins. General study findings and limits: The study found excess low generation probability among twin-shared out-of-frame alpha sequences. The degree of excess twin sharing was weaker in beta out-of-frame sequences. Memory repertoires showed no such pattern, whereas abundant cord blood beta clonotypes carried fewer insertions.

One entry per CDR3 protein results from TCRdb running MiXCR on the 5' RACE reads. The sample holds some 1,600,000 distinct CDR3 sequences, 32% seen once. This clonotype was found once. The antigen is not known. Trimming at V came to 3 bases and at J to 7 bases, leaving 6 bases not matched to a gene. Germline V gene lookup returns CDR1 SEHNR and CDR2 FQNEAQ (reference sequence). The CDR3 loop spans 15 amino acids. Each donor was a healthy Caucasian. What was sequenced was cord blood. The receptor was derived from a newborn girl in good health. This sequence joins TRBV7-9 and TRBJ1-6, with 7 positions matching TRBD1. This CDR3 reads CASSFWGDRNSPLHF. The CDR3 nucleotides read TGTGCCAGCAGCTTTTGGGGGGACAGAAATTCACCCCTCCACTTT.